This T cell receptor (beta chain) was documented in a study of cytomegalovirus exposure and HLA in healthy donors. Study information: Earlier, 110 million or so unique TCR beta sequences were recovered from approximately 200 million T cells by an analysis.

Primers for the PCR totalled 60 Vbeta and 13 Jbeta. Measured with immunoSEQ multiplex PCR; TCRdb has only the in-frame clones, and not every one. The table lists around 53,000 clones, roughly 80% of them singletons, with 1.5% to 2% in the top ten. Findings of the study overall: Sequencing likely produced, as an artifact, a cluster of highly shared sequence variants.

Germline V gene sequence: CDR1 GTSNPN, CDR2 SVGIG (reference sequence). The CDR3 covers 17 residues. Details on this clone: Its specificity is not known. Sequence at one end of the junction differs from germline and may be a read error. This CDR3 is also generated by other DNA sequences in the sample.

This TCR was sampled from a man younger than 40 in good health and CMV-seronegative. Sequenced material: PBMCs. The gene calls are TRBV30 and TRBJ1-6, with TRBD1 matching 9 bases. CDR3 region: CAWSAGDRVRYNSPLHF. CDR3 in DNA: TGTGCCTGGAGTGCAGGGGACAGGGTACGATATAATTCCCCCCTCCACTTT. The full variable domain, its missing parts supplied by reference TRBV30 and TRBJ1-6, is SQTIHQWPATLVQPVGSPLSLECTVEGTSNPNLYWYRQAAGRGLQLLFYSVGIGQISSEVPQNLSASRPQDRQFILSSKKLLLSDSGFYLCAWSAGDRVRYNSPLHFGNGTRLTVT.